This T cell receptor (beta chain) was sequenced for a study of CXCR3-negative and CXCR3-positive naive CD8 T cells. Study results and caveats: In naive cells, CXCR3-negative and CXCR3-positive subsets had similar TRBV-TRBJ usage; memory cells differed. Between one naive subset and the other, surface CD5 was comparable, and TCR strength was inferred from TRB CDR3 properties.

In the case of this clonotype: Its target is not known.

Every subset of CD8+ T cells was sorted in triplicate at fewer than 350,000 cells each. TRB cDNA libraries were made by UMI-labeled 5' RACE. TCRdb reanalyzed the 5' RACE reads, giving one entry per CDR3 protein sequence and no DNA. Recorded for this sample: some 40,000 distinct CDR3 sequences. CDR3 length: 13 amino acids. CDR1 is SEHNR and CDR2 is FQNEAQ in the germline V gene (reference sequence). Sequencing was carried out using memory CD8+ T cells from blood. The chain is built from TRBV7-9 and TRBJ1-5. The receptor was isolated from a human donor in good health. Some clones in this sample may be carry-over from other donors' samples. The CDR3 sequence: CASSGPTGQPQHF.